This T cell receptor (beta chain) was captured by sequencing in a study of T cells after yellow fever vaccination. The V end lost 3 bases, the J end lost 7 bases, and 15 bases lay between the germline ends. The CDR3 contains 14 residues. The study, taken as a whole, reports: From the bulk population, abundant clonotypes could contaminate and appear within FACS-sorted repertoires. Of the clonotypes, a small share occurred in both CD4 and CD8 compartments.

Using its own MiXCR run on the 5' RACE reads, TCRdb lists one record per CDR3 protein. The sample carries 450,000 to 550,000 distinct CDR3 sequences, 21% recorded once. This clonotype was detected only a few times. Its specificity is not known. Source: PBMCs, taken 20 to 25 days after the first yellow fever vaccination. The TCR sequence derives from a man aged 18 to 30 who received the YFV17D yellow fever vaccine. This chain links TRBV12-3 or TRBV12-4 with TRBJ2-5, with D possibly being TRBD1 or TRBD2 (5 bases each). The CDR3, as DNA: TGTGCCAGCAGTTTCGCCCGGGACGCCGGGACCCAGTACTTC. Translation: CASSFARDAGTQYF.